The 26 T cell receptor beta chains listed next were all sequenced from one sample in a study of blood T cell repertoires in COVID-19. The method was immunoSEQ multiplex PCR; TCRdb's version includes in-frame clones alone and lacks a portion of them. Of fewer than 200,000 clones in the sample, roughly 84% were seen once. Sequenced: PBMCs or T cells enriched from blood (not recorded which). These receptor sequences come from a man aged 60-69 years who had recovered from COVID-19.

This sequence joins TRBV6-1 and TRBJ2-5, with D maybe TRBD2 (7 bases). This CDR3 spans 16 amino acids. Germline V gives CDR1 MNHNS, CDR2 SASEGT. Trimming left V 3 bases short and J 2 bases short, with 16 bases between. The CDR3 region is CASSEGLRGLQETQYF. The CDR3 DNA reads TGTGCCAGCAGTGAGGGCCTCAGGGGACTACAAGAGACCCAGTACTTC.

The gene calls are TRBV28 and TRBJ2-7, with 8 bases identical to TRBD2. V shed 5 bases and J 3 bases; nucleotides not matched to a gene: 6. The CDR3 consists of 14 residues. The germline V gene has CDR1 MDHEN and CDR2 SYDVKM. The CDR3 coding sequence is TGTGCCAGCAGTGAGAGCGGGGGAATCTACGAGCAGTACTTC. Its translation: CASSESGGIYEQYF.

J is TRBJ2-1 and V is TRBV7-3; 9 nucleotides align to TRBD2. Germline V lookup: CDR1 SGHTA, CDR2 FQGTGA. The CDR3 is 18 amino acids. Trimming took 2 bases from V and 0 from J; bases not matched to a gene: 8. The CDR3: CASSLGSAAGGSYNEQFF. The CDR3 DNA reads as TGTGCCAGCAGCTTAGGGTCCGCAGCGGGGGGCTCCTACAATGAGCAGTTCTTC.

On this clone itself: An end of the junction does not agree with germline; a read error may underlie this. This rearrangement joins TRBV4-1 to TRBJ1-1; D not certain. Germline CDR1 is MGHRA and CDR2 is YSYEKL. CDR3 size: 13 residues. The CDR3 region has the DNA TGCGCCAGCAGCAAAGAGGCGAACACTGAAGCTTTCTTT. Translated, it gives CASSKEANTEAFF.

As DNA, the CDR3 is TGTGCCAGTAGTATTGGGGAGCAACGGGCCCAGTACTTC. It specifies CASSIGEQRAQYF. This sequence joins TRBV19 and TRBJ2-5; tentatively, D is TRBD2 (5 bases). This CDR3 comprises 13 residues. The V gene's germline CDR1 is LNHDA and CDR2 SQIVND (reference sequence). The V and J ends lost 3 bases and 9 bases respectively, with 14 bases between them.

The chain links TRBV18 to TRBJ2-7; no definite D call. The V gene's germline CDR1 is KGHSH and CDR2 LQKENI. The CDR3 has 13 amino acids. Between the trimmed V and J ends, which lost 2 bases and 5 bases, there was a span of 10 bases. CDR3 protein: CASSPDDQDEQYF. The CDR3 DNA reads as TGTGCCAGCTCACCAGATGACCAGGACGAGCAGTACTTC. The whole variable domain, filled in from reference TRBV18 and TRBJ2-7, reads NAGVMQNPRHLVRRRGQEARLRCSPMKGHSHVYWYRQLPEEGLKFMVYLQKENIIDESGMPKERFSAEFPKEGPSILRIQQVVRGDSAAYFCASSPDDQDEQYFGPGTRLTVT.

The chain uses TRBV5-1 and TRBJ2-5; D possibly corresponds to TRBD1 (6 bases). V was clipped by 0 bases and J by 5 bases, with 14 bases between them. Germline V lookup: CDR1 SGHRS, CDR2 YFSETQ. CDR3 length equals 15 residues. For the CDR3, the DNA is TGCGCCAGCAGCTTGGTCGGACAGACCGGCGAGACCCAGTACTTC. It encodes CASSLVGQTGETQYF.

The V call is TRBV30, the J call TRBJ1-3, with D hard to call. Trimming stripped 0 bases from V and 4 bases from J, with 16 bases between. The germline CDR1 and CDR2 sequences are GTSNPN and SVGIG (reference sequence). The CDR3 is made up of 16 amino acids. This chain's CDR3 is CAWSVIGGSRGNTIYF. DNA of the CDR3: TGTGCCTGGAGTGTAATCGGCGGCAGTCGAGGAAACACCATATATTTT. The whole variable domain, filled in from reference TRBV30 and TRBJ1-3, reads SQTIHQWPATLVQPVGSPLSLECTVEGTSNPNLYWYRQAAGRGLQLLFYSVGIGQISSEVPQNLSASRPQDRQFILSSKKLLLSDSGFYLCAWSVIGGSRGNTIYFGEGSWLTVV.

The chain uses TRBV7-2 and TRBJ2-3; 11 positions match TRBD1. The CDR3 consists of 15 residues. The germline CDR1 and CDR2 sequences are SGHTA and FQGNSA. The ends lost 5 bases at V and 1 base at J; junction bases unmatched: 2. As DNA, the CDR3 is TGTGCCAGCAGCCCGGACAGGGGGCGCACAGATACGCAGTATTTT. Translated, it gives CASSPDRGRTDTQYF.

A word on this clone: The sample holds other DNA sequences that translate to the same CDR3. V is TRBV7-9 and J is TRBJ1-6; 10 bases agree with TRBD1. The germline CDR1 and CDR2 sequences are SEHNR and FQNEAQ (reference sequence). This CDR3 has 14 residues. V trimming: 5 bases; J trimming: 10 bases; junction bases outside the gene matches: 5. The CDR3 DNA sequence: TGTGCCAGCAGCCCTGGACAGGGGGGCTCACCCCTCCACTTT. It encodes CASSPGQGGSPLHF. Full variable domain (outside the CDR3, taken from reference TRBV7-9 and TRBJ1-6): DTGVSQNPRHKITKRGQNVTFRCDPISEHNRLYWYRQTLGQGPEFLTYFQNEAQLEKSRLLSDRFSAERPKGSFSTLEIQRTEQGDSAMYLCASSPGQGGSPLHFGNGTRLTVT.

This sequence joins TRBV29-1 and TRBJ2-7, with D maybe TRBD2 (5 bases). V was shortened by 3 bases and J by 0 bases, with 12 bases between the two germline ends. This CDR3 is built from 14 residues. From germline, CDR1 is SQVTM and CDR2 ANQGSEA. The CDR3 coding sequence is TGCAGCGTTGATCGGTCTGGGAGCTCCTACGAGCAGTACTTC. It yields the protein CSVDRSGSSYEQYF.

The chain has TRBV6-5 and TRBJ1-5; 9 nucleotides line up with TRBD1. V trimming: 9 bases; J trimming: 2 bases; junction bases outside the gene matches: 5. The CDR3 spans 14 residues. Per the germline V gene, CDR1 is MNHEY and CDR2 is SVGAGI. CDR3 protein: CASLQGARNQPQHF. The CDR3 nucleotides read TGTGCCAGTTTACAGGGGGCGCGCAATCAGCCCCAGCATTTT.

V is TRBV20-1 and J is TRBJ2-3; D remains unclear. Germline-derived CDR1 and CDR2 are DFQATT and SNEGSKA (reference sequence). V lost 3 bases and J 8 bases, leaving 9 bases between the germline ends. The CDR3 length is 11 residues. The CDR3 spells CSASGSGTQYF. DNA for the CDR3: TGCAGTGCTAGCGGGTCTGGTACGCAGTATTTT.

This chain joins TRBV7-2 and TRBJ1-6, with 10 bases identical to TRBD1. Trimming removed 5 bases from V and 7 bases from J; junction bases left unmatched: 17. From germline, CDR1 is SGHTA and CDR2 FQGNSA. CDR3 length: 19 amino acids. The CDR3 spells CASSPGGQGLQKPNSPLHF. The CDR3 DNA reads TGTGCCAGCAGCCCGGGGGGACAGGGGCTTCAGAAACCAAATTCACCCCTCCACTTT. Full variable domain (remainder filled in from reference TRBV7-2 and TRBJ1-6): GAGVSQSPSNKVTEKGKDVELRCDPISGHTALYWYRQSLGQGLEFLIYFQGNSAPDKSGLPSDRFSAERTGGSVSTLTIQRTQQEDSAVYLCASSPGGQGLQKPNSPLHFGNGTRLTVT.

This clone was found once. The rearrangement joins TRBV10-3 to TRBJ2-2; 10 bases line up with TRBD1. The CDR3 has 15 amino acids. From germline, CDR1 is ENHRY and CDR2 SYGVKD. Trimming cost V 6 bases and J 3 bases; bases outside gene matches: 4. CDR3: CAIRRQGADTGELFF. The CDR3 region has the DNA TGTGCCATCAGGAGACAGGGGGCGGACACCGGGGAGCTGTTTTTT.

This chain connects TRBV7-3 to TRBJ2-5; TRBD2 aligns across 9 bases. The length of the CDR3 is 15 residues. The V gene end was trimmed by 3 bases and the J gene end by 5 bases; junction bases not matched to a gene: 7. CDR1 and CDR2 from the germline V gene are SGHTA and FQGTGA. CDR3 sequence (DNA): TGTGCCAGCAGCTTGGTAGCGGGAGTTGACGAGACCCAGTACTTC. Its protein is CASSLVAGVDETQYF. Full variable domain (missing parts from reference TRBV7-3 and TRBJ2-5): GAGVSQTPSNKVTEKGKYVELRCDPISGHTALYWYRQSLGQGPEFLIYFQGTGAADDSGLPNDRFFAVRPEGSVSTLKIQRTERGDSAVYLCASSLVAGVDETQYFGPGTRLLVL.

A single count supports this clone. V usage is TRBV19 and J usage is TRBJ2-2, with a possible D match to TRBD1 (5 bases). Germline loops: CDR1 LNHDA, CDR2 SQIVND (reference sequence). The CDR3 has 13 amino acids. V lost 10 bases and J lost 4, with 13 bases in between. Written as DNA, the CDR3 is TGTGCCACTTCCTCGACAGCCACCGGGGAGCTGTTTTTT. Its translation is CATSSTATGELFF.

The CDR3 DNA reads as TGTGCTAGTGGTTTTGGGACAGCCAACAATCAGCCCCAGCATTTT. Its translation: CASGFGTANNQPQHF. The chain combines TRBV12-5 with TRBJ1-5, with TRBD1 matching 7 bases. Unmatched junction bases numbered 5, after V lost 3 bases and J lost 3 bases. CDR1 and CDR2 (germline): LGHNT, FRNRAP. CDR3 length: 15 amino acids.

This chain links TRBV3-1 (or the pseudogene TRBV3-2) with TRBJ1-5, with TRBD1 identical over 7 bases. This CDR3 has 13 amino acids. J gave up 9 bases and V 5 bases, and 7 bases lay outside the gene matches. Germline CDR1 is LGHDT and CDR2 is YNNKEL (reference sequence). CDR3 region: CASSRGREGPQHF. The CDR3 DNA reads TGTGCCAGCAGCAGGGGGCGCGAGGGGCCCCAGCATTTT.

The DNA of the CDR3 is TGTGCCAGCAGCTTATACGGGACAGGGAATTACTACACCTTC. It translates to CASSLYGTGNYYTF. The V and J genes are TRBV7-9 and TRBJ1-2; 9 positions match TRBD1. Germline V lookup: CDR1 SEHNR, CDR2 FQNEAQ (reference sequence). J was trimmed by 10 bases and V by 2 bases; bases with no gene match: 8. This CDR3 is 14 amino acids long.

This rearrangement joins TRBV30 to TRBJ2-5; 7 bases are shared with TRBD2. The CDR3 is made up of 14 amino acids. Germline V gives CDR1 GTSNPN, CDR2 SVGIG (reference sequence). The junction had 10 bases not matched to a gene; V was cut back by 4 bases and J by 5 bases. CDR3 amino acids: CAWTTRRGTETQYF. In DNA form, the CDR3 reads TGTGCCTGGACTACCAGGCGGGGGACGGAGACCCAGTACTTC.

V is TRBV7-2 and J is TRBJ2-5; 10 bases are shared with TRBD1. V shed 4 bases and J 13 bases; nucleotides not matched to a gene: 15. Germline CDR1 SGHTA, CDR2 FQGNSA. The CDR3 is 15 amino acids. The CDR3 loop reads CASSSIAGTGAGLYF. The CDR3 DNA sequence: TGTGCCAGCAGCTCCATTGCCGGGACAGGGGCAGGTCTGTACTTC.

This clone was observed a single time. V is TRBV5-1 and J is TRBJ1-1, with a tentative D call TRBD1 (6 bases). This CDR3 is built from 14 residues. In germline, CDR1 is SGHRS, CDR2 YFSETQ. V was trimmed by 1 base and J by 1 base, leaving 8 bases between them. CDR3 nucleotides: TGCGCCAGCAGCTTGAGCAGGGGGAACACTGAAGCTTTCTTT. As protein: CASSLSRGNTEAFF. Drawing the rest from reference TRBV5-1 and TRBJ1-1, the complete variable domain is KAGVTQTPRYLIKTRGQQVTLSCSPISGHRSVSWYQQTPGQGLQFLFEYFSETQRNKGNFPGRFSGRQFSNSRSEMNVSTLELGDSALYLCASSLSRGNTEAFFGQGTRLTVV.

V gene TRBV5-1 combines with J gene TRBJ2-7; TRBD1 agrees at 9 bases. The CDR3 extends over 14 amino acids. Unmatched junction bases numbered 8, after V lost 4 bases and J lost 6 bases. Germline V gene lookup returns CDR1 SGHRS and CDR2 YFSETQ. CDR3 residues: CASSRDRVVAEQYF. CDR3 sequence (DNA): TGCGCCAGCAGCAGGGACAGGGTCGTAGCCGAGCAGTACTTC. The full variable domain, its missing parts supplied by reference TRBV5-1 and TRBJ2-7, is KAGVTQTPRYLIKTRGQQVTLSCSPISGHRSVSWYQQTPGQGLQFLFEYFSETQRNKGNFPGRFSGRQFSNSRSEMNVSTLELGDSALYLCASSRDRVVAEQYFGPGTRLTVT.

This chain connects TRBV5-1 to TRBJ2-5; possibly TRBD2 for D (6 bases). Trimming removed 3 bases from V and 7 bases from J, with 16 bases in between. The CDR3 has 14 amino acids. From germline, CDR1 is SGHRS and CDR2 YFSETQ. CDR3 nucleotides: TGCGCCAGCAGCTCTGGTCGCGGGGCAGGGACCCAGTACTTC. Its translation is CASSSGRGAGTQYF.

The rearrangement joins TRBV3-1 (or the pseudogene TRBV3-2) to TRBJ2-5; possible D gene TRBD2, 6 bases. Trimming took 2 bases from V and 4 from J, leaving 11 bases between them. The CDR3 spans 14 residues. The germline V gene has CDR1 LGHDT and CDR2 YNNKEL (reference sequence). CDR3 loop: CASSQRGSLETQYF. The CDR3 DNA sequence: TGTGCCAGCAGCCAACGGGGGAGTTTAGAGACCCAGTACTTC.